These 2 T cell receptor beta chains share one sample of origin, sequenced in a study of shared clonotypes between healthy human individuals. Only in-frame clones appear in the TCRdb table, and some are missing; sequencing was by immunoSEQ multiplex PCR. Here the sample spans about half a million clones, about 85% being singletons. The sequenced material came from PBMCs. Source of these receptors: a woman aged 35 to 49 in good health. Some clones in this sample may be carry-over from other donors' samples.

This clone appeared once. The rearrangement uses TRBV6-4 and TRBJ2-3, with 7 bases lining up with TRBD2. Per germline, CDR1 MRHNA and CDR2 SNTAGT. Losses at the gene ends were 0 bases for V and 0 bases for J; bases not matched to a gene: 0. The CDR3 runs 15 residues. In nucleotides, the CDR3 is TGTGCCAGCAGTGACTCGACTAGCAGCACAGATACGCAGTATTTT. This gives the protein CASSDSTSSTDTQYF.

The genes are TRBV6-1 and TRBJ1-5; D may be TRBD1 (6 bases). CDR1 and CDR2 (germline): MNHNS, SASEGT. The ends were cut back, 2 bases at V and 6 bases at J, with 11 bases in the middle. This CDR3 has 14 amino acids. CDR3 residues: CASSEIRGRQPQHF. DNA for the CDR3: TGTGCCAGCAGTGAAATCAGGGGTCGTCAGCCCCAGCATTTT.